A selection of T cell receptor beta chains follows, all from one sample in a study of T-cell reconstitution after alpha-beta-depleted transplantation in children. Via MiXCR, TCRdb re-called the PCR reads, giving one row per CDR3 protein. The table lists a few hundred thousand distinct CDR3 sequences, roughly 13% of them singletons, with 2.2% in the top ten. The sequences come from PBMCs, mostly from graft donor cells, collected 360 days after TCRalphabeta/CD19-depleted stem cell transplant. The origin of the receptors is a male patient younger than 18 who had a stem cell transplant for acute myeloid leukemia, so the T cells may come from the graft donor. Each CDR3 is given with its conserved first and last residue. Each record gives: clone size, V gene, D gene, J gene, CDR3 DNA, CDR3 protein. A D gene is named only where the DNA matches it firmly. Size is omitted from some rows. Given values are once, few, many or a class for expanded clones.

.	TRBV5-1	.	TRBJ2-1	TGCGCCAGCAGCTTGAAGTACAATGAGCAGTTCTTC	CASSLKYNEQFF
.	TRBV7-8	TRBD1	TRBJ2-5	TGTGCCAGCAGCTTGCGGACAGGAGGAGAGACCCAGTACTTC	CASSLRTGGETQYF
few	TRBV13	TRBD2	TRBJ2-2	TGTGCCAGCAGCTTAGGCGGACTAGCGGGAGTGGTAACCGGGGAGCTGTTTTTT	CASSLGGLAGVVTGELFF
.	TRBV5-1	.	TRBJ1-2	TGCGCCAGCAGCTTCCTTGGGTATGGCTACACCTTC	CASSFLGYGYTF
few	TRBV6-5	.	TRBJ1-6	TGTGCCAGCAGTTACGGGGGAGCACCCCTCCACTTT	CASSYGGAPLHF
many	TRBV6-5	TRBD1	TRBJ2-7	TGTGCCAGCAGTTACCCGGGGGGACAGGGCTACGAGCAGTACTTC	CASSYPGGQGYEQYF
many	TRBV10-3	.	TRBJ2-7	TGTGCCATCGGGCTAGCGCATGCCTACGAGCAGTACTTC	CAIGLAHAYEQYF
.	TRBV7-6	.	TRBJ2-1	TGTGCCAGCAGCTCAGTCCCCCCTATGCCGGGAGCCTCCCATGAGCAGTTCTTC	CASSSVPPMPGASHEQFF
few	TRBV29-1	.	TRBJ1-2	TGCAGCGTTCTCGACGACTACTATGGCTACACCTTC	CSVLDDYYGYTF
few	TRBV20-1	TRBD2	TRBJ2-7	TGCAGCTCCTCTAGCGGGTCTAGCTCCTACGAGCAGTACTTC	CSSSSGSSSYEQYF
few	TRBV24-1	TRBD2	TRBJ2-3	TGTGCCACCAGTGATCGGGGGTTAGCGGGTTTCACAGATACGCAGTATTTT	CATSDRGLAGFTDTQYF
many	TRBV9	.	TRBJ2-7	TGTGCCAGCAGCGTAAGCCCCCGGACACTTGACTACGAGCAGTACTTC	CASSVSPRTLDYEQYF
once	TRBV3-1	.	TRBJ2-3	TGTGCCAGCAGCCATCTATTTGGGAAGACAGATACGCAGTATTTT	CASSHLFGKTDTQYF
few	TRBV11-2	TRBD2	TRBJ2-2	TGTGCCAGCAGCTTAGTGTTGGGGCTAGCGGGCCCGAACACCGGGGAGCTGTTTTTT	CASSLVLGLAGPNTGELFF
few	TRBV7-9	.	TRBJ1-1	TGTGCCAGCAGCTTAGCCCCGACAGCCCCCACTGAAGCTTTCTTT	CASSLAPTAPTEAFF
few	TRBV28	TRBD2	TRBJ2-7	TGTGCCAGCAGCAGACCTAGCGGGAGCTTTTACGAGCAGTACTTC	CASSRPSGSFYEQYF
few	TRBV5-1	.	TRBJ1-1	TGCGCCAGCAGCTTGGAGGGGCGTGAAGCTTTCTTT	CASSLEGREAFF
.	TRBV15	TRBD1	TRBJ2-4	TGTGCCACCAGCAGATTCGACAGGGTTGGAAACATTCAGTACTTC	CATSRFDRVGNIQYF
.	TRBV7-2	.	TRBJ1-5	TGTGCCAGCAGCTTACTGGTGGCGGGGGCGTTCAATCAGCCCCAGCATTTT	CASSLLVAGAFNQPQHF
once	TRBV4-3	.	TRBJ2-7	TGCGCCAGCAGCCAGAGGGGATCCGAGCAGTACTTC	CASSQRGSEQYF
.	TRBV11-2	TRBD2	TRBJ2-1	TGTGCCAGCAGCTTAGGAGGACTAGCGTACCGAAATGAGCAGTTCTTC	CASSLGGLAYRNEQFF
.	TRBV15	TRBD2	TRBJ2-7	TGTGCCACCAGCAGAGCGGGAGGGCCCTTCGAGCAGTACTTC	CATSRAGGPFEQYF
many	TRBV3-1	.	TRBJ2-1	TGTGCCAGCAGCCAAGATGTAATGGGGACTCCTCACCCCTTC	CASSQDVMGTPHPF
few	TRBV11-2	TRBD1	TRBJ2-3	TGTGCCAGCAGCCCCCGGGGACAGTGGGTCACAGATACGCAGTATTTT	CASSPRGQWVTDTQYF
.	TRBV7-3	.	TRBJ1-1	TGTGCCAGCAGCTTCCGCGTCTTGAACACTGAAGCTTTCTTT	CASSFRVLNTEAFF
.	TRBV29-1	.	TRBJ2-5	TGCAGCGTTGTGGCTGGGGTCCGTGAGACCCAGTACTTC	CSVVAGVRETQYF
many	TRBV7-9	.	TRBJ1-5	TGTGCCAGCAGCTCACGCCCGTATCAGCCCCAGCATTTT	CASSSRPYQPQHF
few	TRBV28	.	TRBJ2-5	TGTGCCAGCGGAGTCCTAACATCATTCGCGACGGAGACCCAGTACTTC	CASGVLTSFATETQYF
few	TRBV9	TRBD2	TRBJ2-1	TGTGCCAGCAGCGTAGGGACTAGCGGGAACAATATAAATGAGCAGTTCTTC	CASSVGTSGNNINEQFF
few	TRBV28	TRBD1	TRBJ1-5	TGTGCCAGCAGATCCGACAGGGGCGGTCGCAATCAGCCCCAGCATTTT	CASRSDRGGRNQPQHF
.	TRBV18	TRBD1	TRBJ1-5	TGTGCCAGCGCAGGGACAGGGGGCAATCAGCCCCAGCATTTT	CASAGTGGNQPQHF
many	TRBV7-2	TRBD1	TRBJ2-2	TGTGCCAGCAGCCCAGCAGGGGGATTAATCACCGGGGAGCTGTTTTTT	CASSPAGGLITGELFF
many	TRBV21-1	.	TRBJ2-5	TGTGCCAGCAGCAAAGGAGGACTAGCGGGAGGAGGAGAGACCCAGTACTTC	CASSKGGLAGGGETQYF
.	TRBV6-2/TRBV6-3	TRBD2	TRBJ2-2	TGTGCCAGCAGTTACAGACTAGCTTCGAACACCGGGGAGCTGTTTTTT	CASSYRLASNTGELFF
few	TRBV28	TRBD2	TRBJ2-1	TGTGCCAGCAGTTCGGGACTAGCTGTCAACAATGAGCAGTTCTTC	CASSSGLAVNNEQFF
.	TRBV18	.	TRBJ2-7	TGTGCCAGCCAAACTCCCACGAGGGGCGGCTACGAGCAGTACTTC	CASQTPTRGGYEQYF
.	TRBV20-1	.	TRBJ2-1	TGCAGTGCTTGGTCCGGCTCGGCTATTTACAATGAGCAGTTCTTC	CSAWSGSAIYNEQFF
few	TRBV28	TRBD2	TRBJ2-2	TGTGCCAGCACCTCGAAACTAGCGAGGAGAGTGAACACCGGGGAGCTGTTTTTT	CASTSKLARRVNTGELFF
few	TRBV9	.	TRBJ1-4	TGTGCCAGCAGCGAGGGGGACTCCCGTTATGCCGTAACGTCCAACGAAAAACTGTTTTTT	CASSEGDSRYAVTSNEKLFF
.	TRBV5-1	.	TRBJ2-1	TGCGCCAGCAGCTTATCCGGGACGCTATCCTACAATGAGCAGTTCTTC	CASSLSGTLSYNEQFF
few	TRBV7-8	.	TRBJ2-7	TGTGCCAGCAGCTTAAGAAGTAGGATTAGCTCCTACGAGCAGTACTTC	CASSLRSRISSYEQYF
many	TRBV11-2	TRBD1	TRBJ2-2	TGTGCCAGCAGCGCCCCAACAGGGGACGGGACGAACACCGGGGAGCTGTTTTTT	CASSAPTGDGTNTGELFF
few	TRBV11-2	.	TRBJ1-1	TGTGCCAGCAGCGACGGTCCAGGAGGCAAAGCTTTCTTT	CASSDGPGGKAFF
few	TRBV28	.	TRBJ2-6	TGTGCCAGCAGTTTTCCGGTCGACTCTGGGGCCAACGTCCTGACTTTC	CASSFPVDSGANVLTF
.	TRBV18	.	TRBJ2-1	TGTGCCAGCTCACCGCGAGCCAGGGTGAATGAGCAGTTCTTC	CASSPRARVNEQFF
few	TRBV7-2	.	TRBJ2-2	TGTGCCAGCAGCCTATGGTACACCGGGGAGCTGTTTTTT	CASSLWYTGELFF
few	TRBV7-2	TRBD2	TRBJ2-3	TGTGCCAGCAGCCCGCAGACTAGCGGGAGTTTTACAGATACGCAGTATTTT	CASSPQTSGSFTDTQYF
many	TRBV7-2	.	TRBJ1-1	TGTGCCAGCAGCTTAGCGCCGGGGGTTACGAACACTGAAGCTTTCTTT	CASSLAPGVTNTEAFF
.	TRBV6-5	.	TRBJ2-5	TGTGCCAGCAGTTATAGGAGGGGAGTTGAAGAGACCCAGTACTTC	CASSYRRGVEETQYF
.	TRBV13	TRBD1	TRBJ2-3	TGTGCCAGCAGCTTCGACAGGGGCGACACAGATACGCAGTATTTT	CASSFDRGDTDTQYF
few	TRBV27	.	TRBJ2-7	TGTGCCAGCAGTTTACTCCAGGGGGGGCTGGGGGAGCAGTACTTC	CASSLLQGGLGEQYF
few	TRBV4-2	TRBD1	TRBJ2-5	TGTGCCAGCAGCCAGGACAGGGGAACGGGGGAGACCCAGTACTTC	CASSQDRGTGETQYF
.	TRBV14	.	TRBJ2-1	TGTGCCAGCAGCCCGGAACCTTCCCCCAACCGGAGGCCGAGCTCCTACAATGAGCAGTTCTTC	CASSPEPSPNRRPSSYNEQFF
few	TRBV4-2	TRBD1	TRBJ1-5	TGTGCCAGCAGCCAAGGAGGACAGGGGATGAATCAGCCCCAGCATTTT	CASSQGGQGMNQPQHF
.	TRBV7-2	TRBD2	TRBJ2-7	TGTGCCAGCAGCTTAAGGCCTAGCGGGAGTCGGGACGAGCAGTACTTC	CASSLRPSGSRDEQYF
few	TRBV6-1	.	TRBJ2-7	TGTGCCAGCACCCATCCGGGACTGGGGAAAGGCGAGCAGTACTTC	CASTHPGLGKGEQYF
.	TRBV3-1	TRBD2	TRBJ2-1	TGTGCCAGCAGCCCGACTAGCGCCGAGCAGTTCTTC	CASSPTSAEQFF
few	TRBV6-5	.	TRBJ1-4	TGTGCCAGCAGTTACTTCTCGGACAGAAATGAAAAACTGTTTTTT	CASSYFSDRNEKLFF